The 30 T cell receptor beta chains below were found in one sample sequenced in a study of T cells expressing NK-cell markers. From the 5' RACE reads, TCRdb lists one entry per CDR3 protein and no DNA. Its table records about 400,000 distinct CDR3 sequences. Sequenced input: blood T cells: a sorted CD56 or NKG2C T cell subset, CD4+ or CD8+ T cells, or bulk PBMC T cells (not recorded which). Source of these receptors: a woman between 50 and 59 years old in good health.

This chain uses TRBV5-1 with TRBJ2-3; no DNA is available, so the TRBD1 call from TCRdb remains unchecked. Germline V lookup: CDR1 SGHRS, CDR2 YFSETQ. The CDR3 spans 14 residues. CDR3: CASSLRQDTDTQYF. Together with reference TRBV5-1 and TRBJ2-3, the CDR3 gives the full variable domain: KAGVTQTPRYLIKTRGQQVTLSCSPISGHRSVSWYQQTPGQGLQFLFEYFSETQRNKGNFPGRFSGRQFSNSRSEMNVSTLELGDSALYLCASSLRQDTDTQYFGPGTRLTVL.

The rearrangement uses TRBV27 and TRBJ2-5; there is no DNA to check the TCRdb D call of TRBD1. The germline V gene encodes CDR1 MNHEY and CDR2 SMNVEV (reference sequence). This CDR3 has 14 amino acids. The CDR3 protein is CASSIWGRGETQYF.

The V and J genes are TRBV19 and TRBJ2-1; no DNA is available, so the TRBD2 call from TCRdb remains unchecked. This CDR3 is built from 14 residues. The V gene's germline CDR1 is LNHDA and CDR2 SQIVND (reference sequence). The CDR3 is CASTGTSGKYEQFF.

V is TRBV6-5 and J is TRBJ1-2; the D call from TCRdb, TRBD1, cannot be confirmed without DNA. CDR1 is MNHEY, CDR2 SVGAGI, per germline. The CDR3 is made up of 14 amino acids. The CDR3 here is CASMGTGRYYGYTF.

J is TRBJ1-5 and V is TRBV5-1; TCRdb's assignment of TRBD1 cannot be checked, as there is no DNA. The CDR3 runs to 17 residues. Looked up from germline, CDR1 is SGHRS and CDR2 is YFSETQ. CDR3 in amino acids: CASSLDPIREEGQPQHF.

This rearrangement joins TRBV10-3 to TRBJ2-3; TCRdb outputs TRBD1, but without DNA this stays unchecked. Germline V gives CDR1 ENHRY, CDR2 SYGVKD. The CDR3 is made up of 16 amino acids. The CDR3 sequence is CAISEYRAESTDTQYF.

The V call is TRBV24-1, the J call TRBJ2-2; TCRdb lists TRBD1, though no DNA is available to test this call. CDR1 is KGHDR and CDR2 is SFDVKD in the germline V gene. This CDR3 is 16 amino acids long. CDR3 in amino acids: CATSDLEGGESGELFF.

The V gene is TRBV7-9, the J gene TRBJ1-2. In germline, CDR1 is SEHNR, CDR2 FQNEAQ (reference sequence). The CDR3 covers 14 residues. CDR3 sequence reads: CASSLVGLTARNTF.

The rearrangement uses TRBV12-3 or TRBV12-4 and TRBJ1-1. The CDR3 is made up of 11 amino acids. The CDR3 is CATEGSSEAFF.

This chain uses TRBV5-1 with TRBJ2-3; TCRdb selects TRBD2, and the lack of DNA leaves this call unchecked. The CDR3 has 15 amino acids. Germline CDR1 and CDR2: SGHRS and YFSETQ. CDR3 sequence: CASSLRDKHTDTQYF.

This chain joins TRBV3-1 and TRBJ2-7. The CDR3 is 16 residues long. From germline, CDR1 is LGHDT and CDR2 YNNKEL (reference sequence). The CDR3 protein is CASSQDSISFSHEQYF.

V usage is TRBV7-2 and J usage is TRBJ2-1. The CDR3 is made up of 15 amino acids. Germline CDR1 SGHTA, CDR2 FQGNSA. This CDR3 is CASSFKEFTYNEQFF.

The genes are TRBV24-1 and TRBJ2-6; TCRdb outputs TRBD1, but without DNA this stays unchecked. This CDR3 has 15 amino acids. Germline loops: CDR1 KGHDR, CDR2 SFDVKD. The CDR3 sequence is CATSDPGVGANVLTF.

The genes are TRBV28 and TRBJ2-7; checking the TCRdb D call of TRBD2 is not possible without DNA. CDR3 size: 12 residues. CDR1 is MDHEN, CDR2 SYDVKM, per germline. The CDR3 spells CATGLVTYEQYF.

The V gene is TRBV5-1, the J gene TRBJ2-5; as DNA is missing, the TRBD2 call by TCRdb cannot be tested. The CDR3 runs to 14 residues. CDR1 and CDR2 (germline): SGHRS, YFSETQ. The CDR3 protein is CASSPQLAGETQYF.

The chain links TRBV10-1 to TRBJ2-3; TCRdb returns TRBD2, unconfirmable since there is no DNA. The CDR3 loop spans 13 amino acids. Germline CDR1 and CDR2: WNHNN and SYGVQD (reference sequence). This CDR3 reads CASSGLLTDTQYF.

The J gene is TRBJ2-3, the V gene TRBV12-3 or TRBV12-4; no DNA is available, so the TRBD1 call from TCRdb remains unchecked. The length of the CDR3 is 15 residues. The CDR3 spells CASTSPGYETDTQYF.

The chain couples TRBV7-3 to TRBJ2-3. Germline values: CDR1 SGHTA, CDR2 FQGTGA. This CDR3 spans 13 amino acids. The CDR3 region is CASSAEDTDTQYF. The full variable domain, completed using reference TRBV7-3 and TRBJ2-3, is GAGVSQTPSNKVTEKGKYVELRCDPISGHTALYWYRQSLGQGPEFLIYFQGTGAADDSGLPNDRFFAVRPEGSVSTLKIQRTERGDSAVYLCASSAEDTDTQYFGPGTRLTVL.

The chain employs TRBV6-5 and TRBJ2-5; TCRdb's assignment of TRBD1 cannot be checked, as there is no DNA. Looked up from germline, CDR1 is MNHEY and CDR2 is SVGAGI. The CDR3 extends over 12 amino acids. This CDR3 is CASHQGLETQYF.

The chain couples TRBV11-2 to TRBJ1-2. The germline V gene encodes CDR1 SGHAT and CDR2 FQNNGV. CDR3 length: 13 residues. CDR3 residues: CASSQDGSYGYTF.

V is TRBV7-2 and J is TRBJ1-1; TCRdb selects TRBD1, and the lack of DNA leaves this call unchecked. Germline V lookup: CDR1 SGHTA, CDR2 FQGNSA. The CDR3 is 16 amino acids. CDR3 loop: CASSLAKGVGYTEAFF. Using reference TRBV7-2 and TRBJ1-1 for the parts outside the CDR3, the full variable domain is GAGVSQSPSNKVTEKGKDVELRCDPISGHTALYWYRQSLGQGLEFLIYFQGNSAPDKSGLPSDRFSAERTGGSVSTLTIQRTQQEDSAVYLCASSLAKGVGYTEAFFGQGTRLTVV.

The chain links TRBV15 to TRBJ1-5; the D call from TCRdb, TRBD1, cannot be confirmed without DNA. The CDR3 consists of 15 residues. Per germline, CDR1 LNHNV and CDR2 YYDKDF (reference sequence). CDR3 amino acids: CATSKTGGSNQPQHF.

The V and J genes are TRBV12-3 or TRBV12-4 and TRBJ2-3. CDR3 size: 12 residues. The CDR3 spells CASSFNTDTQYF.

The chain recombines TRBV7-8 with TRBJ2-1; TCRdb selects TRBD2, and the lack of DNA leaves this call unchecked. The CDR3 is 15 amino acids. CDR1 and CDR2 (germline): SGHVS, FQNEAQ. The CDR3 protein is CASSLTAGPYNEQFF.

This chain uses TRBV12-3 or TRBV12-4 with TRBJ2-1; without DNA, the TCRdb call of TRBD1 cannot be checked. This CDR3 is 14 amino acids long. The CDR3 reads CASTLPPSNDEQFF.

V usage is TRBV6-6 and J usage is TRBJ2-1; no DNA is available, so the TRBD1 call from TCRdb remains unchecked. Per the germline V gene, CDR1 is MNHNY and CDR2 is SVGAGI (reference sequence). The CDR3 sequence is 16 residues long. The CDR3 region is CASSFPEGVSYNEQFF.

The chain employs TRBV10-3 and TRBJ2-7; TCRdb's assignment of TRBD2 cannot be checked, as there is no DNA. The CDR3 runs to 14 residues. Germline CDR1 reads ENHRY; CDR2 reads SYGVKD. The CDR3 protein is CAIRRSGISPEQYF.

The chain carries TRBV20-1 and TRBJ1-5; checking the TCRdb D call of TRBD1 is not possible without DNA. This CDR3 has 16 amino acids. Looked up from germline, CDR1 is DFQATT and CDR2 is SNEGSKA (reference sequence). The CDR3 spells CSARALPDSHNQPQHF.

The chain couples TRBV12-3 or TRBV12-4 to TRBJ2-7; no DNA is available, so the TRBD1 call from TCRdb remains unchecked. The CDR3 length is 14 residues. CDR3 sequence: CASSTGTAAYEQYF.

This chain uses TRBV4-1 with TRBJ2-1; TCRdb picks TRBD2, but there is no DNA to check that call. The germline gives CDR1 MGHRA, CDR2 YSYEKL. The CDR3 spans 13 residues. CDR3 amino acids: CASSQGLVFEQFF.